The 6 T cell receptor beta chains presented below share a single source sample, sequenced in a study of CD8 T cells in Susac syndrome (dated by TCRdb to about 2019). The library was built by means of the immunoSEQ multiplex PCR assay. RNA was extracted using the RNeasy kit, and 0.5 to 1 microgram was reverse transcribed with random hexamers. Using fastp trimming at Q25 and MiXCR clonotype assembly, TCRdb reanalyzed the public sequencing data and kept in-frame beta chains. CDR3 protein sequences are deduplicated, and each keeps its most common genes and DNA. The sample data list some 240,000 distinct CDR3 sequences, and almost 97% of these were observed just once. 0.1% of the sample goes to the ten largest clones. Sequencing was carried out using CD4+ T cells from PBMCs. The receptors were sampled from a human donor with Susac syndrome.

The chain uses TRBV14 and TRBJ2-1; D gene uncertain. There are 13 residues in the CDR3. CDR1 is SGHDN, CDR2 FVKESK, per germline. Trimming took 4 bases from V and 9 from J, leaving 13 bases between them. The chain's CDR3 is CASSPVLYGEQFF. Here the CDR3 DNA reads TGTGCCAGCAGCCCTGTGCTATATGGTGAGCAGTTCTTC. Combining the CDR3 with reference TRBV14 and TRBJ2-1 gives the whole variable domain EAGVTQFPSHSVIEKGQTVTLRCDPISGHDNLYWYRRVMGKEIKFLLHFVKESKQDESGMPNNRFLAERTGGTYSTLKVQPAELEDSGVYFCASSPVLYGEQFFGPGTRLTVL.

The chain joins TRBV20-1 to TRBJ2-1; 15 bases are a match to TRBD2. Germline V gene data show CDR1 as DFQATT and CDR2 as SNEGSKA (reference sequence). The CDR3 loop spans 16 amino acids. V lost 5 bases to trimming and J lost 3 bases; unmatched junction nucleotides: 5. This CDR3 is CSASGLAGGLYNEQFF. The CDR3 bases are TGCAGTGCTTCGGGACTAGCGGGAGGCCTCTACAATGAGCAGTTCTTC.

CDR3 nucleotide sequence: TGCGCCAGCAGCACCGGACGGATTAATGAAAAACTGTTTTTT. This gives the protein CASSTGRINEKLFF. V is TRBV5-1 and J is TRBJ1-4; D is uncertain. This CDR3 region has 14 residues. The germline V gene has CDR1 SGHRS and CDR2 YFSETQ. Trimming removed 4 bases at V and 4 bases at J, with 11 bases between. The variable domain in full, with the rest retrieved from reference TRBV5-1 and TRBJ1-4, is KAGVTQTPRYLIKTRGQQVTLSCSPISGHRSVSWYQQTPGQGLQFLFEYFSETQRNKGNFPGRFSGRQFSNSRSEMNVSTLELGDSALYLCASSTGRINEKLFFGSGTQLSVL.

The chain employs TRBV30 and TRBJ1-5; the D gene is possibly TRBD1 (5 bases). CDR1 and CDR2 from the germline V gene are GTSNPN and SVGIG (reference sequence). The CDR3 has 15 amino acids. The V end was cut by 1 base, the J end by 0 bases, with 10 bases between. CDR3 in DNA: TGTGCCTGGAGTGCCGCCGGGACTAGCAATCAGCCCCAGCATTTT. The encoded protein is CAWSAAGTSNQPQHF.

This chain joins TRBV24-1 and TRBJ2-7, with D unclear. V was clipped by 1 base and J by 0 bases, with 6 bases between them. Germline values: CDR1 KGHDR, CDR2 SFDVKD. The CDR3 runs to 14 residues. CDR3 protein: CATSDFRDSYEQYF. Written as DNA, the CDR3 is TGTGCCACCAGTGATTTCAGAGACTCCTACGAGCAGTACTTC.

The DNA for the CDR3 is TGTGCCAGCAGTTACTCGGCAGGGGCCATGAACACTGAAGCTTTCTTT. This encodes CASSYSAGAMNTEAFF. The chain uses TRBV6-6 and TRBJ1-1, with a tentative D call TRBD1 (6 bases). CDR1 and CDR2 (germline): MNHNY, SVGAGI (reference sequence). This CDR3 has 16 amino acids. The V end lost 0 bases, the J end lost 0 bases, and 11 bases lay between the germline ends.